This passage covers 6 T cell receptor beta chains from one sample sequenced in a study of blood T cell repertoires in COVID-19. TCRdb's copy holds only in-frame clones and misses some; the assay was immunoSEQ multiplex PCR. In the table there are 50,000 to 75,000 clones, 79% of which are singletons. Sequenced: peripheral blood. These receptors all stem from a man aged 55 to 70 with acute or convalescent COVID-19.

The rearrangement joins TRBV7-2 to TRBJ2-5; 14 positions match TRBD2. The CDR3 runs to 16 residues. Germline assignment: CDR1 SGHTA and CDR2 FQGNSA. The V gene end was trimmed by 4 bases and the J gene end by 5 bases; junction bases not matched to a gene: 6. The CDR3 region has the DNA TGTGCCAGCAGCTCCGGGACTAGCGGGGGCAGGGAGACCCAGTACTTC. Its protein product is CASSSGTSGGRETQYF.

The gene calls are TRBV5-6 and TRBJ1-5; TRBD1 is a possible D gene (6 bases). Germline V gene sequence: CDR1 SGHDT, CDR2 YYEEEE. This CDR3 is 15 amino acids long. Trimming cost V 3 bases and J 1 base, with 11 bases left between them. CDR3 sequence (DNA): TGTGCCAGCAGCTCAGGGGATCGGAGCAATCAGCCCCAGCATTTT. Its protein is CASSSGDRSNQPQHF.

The V and J genes are TRBV24-1 and TRBJ1-2, with 7 bases identical to TRBD1. The V gene end was trimmed by 2 bases and the J gene end by 4 bases; junction bases not matched to a gene: 3. The CDR3 is 14 residues long. The V gene's germline CDR1 is KGHDR and CDR2 SFDVKD. The CDR3 region has the DNA TGTGCCACCAGTGATTCGACAGGGCCCTATGGCTACACCTTC. It is translated as CATSDSTGPYGYTF.

In nucleotides, the CDR3 is TGCGCCAGCAGCCAAGATAGGGGGACTAGCGGTGCCTACGAGCAGTACTTC. This gives the protein CASSQDRGTSGAYEQYF. This chain connects TRBV4-1 to TRBJ2-7, with 11 nucleotides matching TRBD2. Unmatched junction bases numbered 6, after V lost 0 bases and J lost 2 bases. CDR1 and CDR2 (germline): MGHRA, YSYEKL. The CDR3 runs to 17 residues.

V usage is TRBV4-2 and J usage is TRBJ1-5; the match to TRBD1 covers 8 bases. Per the germline V gene, CDR1 is LGHNA and CDR2 is YNFKEQ. The CDR3 covers 16 residues. V was pared by 2 bases and J by 9 bases, with 12 bases of the junction left unmatched. CDR3 loop: CASSQRGRDRGAPQHF. The CDR3 bases are TGTGCCAGCAGCCAACGGGGGCGTGACAGGGGTGCGCCCCAGCATTTT.

This clone is a singleton in its sample. The chain couples TRBV10-3 to TRBJ2-7; 8 bases map to TRBD1. Trimming at V came to 6 bases and at J to 10 bases, leaving 11 bases not matched to a gene. In germline, CDR1 is ENHRY, CDR2 SYGVKD. This CDR3 contains 13 residues. In nucleotides, the CDR3 is TGTGCCATCAGGACAGGGGAAACTTTAGAACAGTACTTC. Translated: CAIRTGETLEQYF.